A single sample gave rise to the 22 T cell receptor beta chains below, sequenced in a study of cytomegalovirus exposure and HLA in healthy donors. It was with 60 Vbeta and 13 Jbeta primers that the PCR ran. Repertoires were generated with immunoSEQ multiplex PCR, while TCRdb's copy carries only in-frame clones and drops some. The sample carries 93,000 or so clones, roughly three quarters recorded once. The specimen was PBMCs. These receptors came from a middle-aged man in good health and CMV-seropositive.

To note about this clone: The junction does not match germline at one end; this may be a read error. The chain joins TRBV7-9 to TRBJ2-2; 11 bases fit TRBD1. The V gene's germline CDR1 is SEHNR and CDR2 FQNEAQ (reference sequence). The CDR3 sequence is 17 residues long. The DNA of the CDR3 is TGTTCCAGCAGCACCGGGACAGGGGGACCAAACACCGGGGAGCTGTTTTTT. Residues: CSSSTGTGGPNTGELFF. The entire variable domain, with the rest obtained from reference TRBV7-9 and TRBJ2-2, is as follows: DTGVSQNPRHKITKRGQNVTFRCDPISEHNRLYWYRQTLGQGPEFLTYFQNEAQLEKSRLLSDRFSAERPKGSFSTLEIQRTEQGDSAMYLCSSSTGTGGPNTGELFFGEGSRLTVL.

The chain uses TRBV2 and TRBJ1-2, with a possible D match to TRBD1 (5 bases). Trimming cost V 1 base and J 7 bases, with 13 bases left between them. This CDR3 has 14 amino acids. Germline V gene sequence: CDR1 SNHLY, CDR2 FYNNEI. The DNA for the CDR3 is TGTGCCAGCAGTGAAGAAGGCAGGGTGGGTGGCTACACCTTC. This gives the protein CASSEEGRVGGYTF. Full variable domain (rest looked up from reference TRBV2 and TRBJ1-2): EPEVTQTPSHQVTQMGQEVILRCVPISNHLYFYWYRQILGQKVEFLVSFYNNEISEKSEIFDDQFSVERPDGSNFTLKIRSTKLEDSAMYFCASSEEGRVGGYTFGSGTRLTVV.

The chain combines TRBV7-9 with TRBJ2-3; the D gene is possibly TRBD2 (5 bases). Trimming pared 6 bases from V and 8 bases from J, leaving 15 bases between. This CDR3 is 13 amino acids long. Germline V gene sequence: CDR1 SEHNR, CDR2 FQNEAQ (reference sequence). The CDR3 DNA sequence: TGTGCCAGCAGTCCGTCTAGCATTGGTACGCAGTATTTT. Amino acids: CASSPSSIGTQYF.

A word on this clone: Other DNA sequences from this sample encode an identical CDR3 as well. V gene TRBV5-6 combines with J gene TRBJ2-5; no clear D gene. Looked up from germline, CDR1 is SGHDT and CDR2 is YYEEEE. The CDR3 is 11 amino acids. V lost 5 bases and J 5 bases, leaving 7 bases between the germline ends. CDR3 nucleotides: TGTGCCAGCAGTTCCGGGGAGACCCAGTACTTC. Amino acids: CASSSGETQYF. The variable domain in full, with the rest retrieved from reference TRBV5-6 and TRBJ2-5, is DAGVTQSPTHLIKTRGQQVTLRCSPKSGHDTVSWYQQALGQGPQFIFQYYEEEERQRGNFPDRFSGHQFPNYSSELNVNALLLGDSALYLCASSSGETQYFGPGTRLLVL.

The rearrangement joins TRBV7-9 to TRBJ2-1; maybe TRBD2 (5 bases). The germline V gene has CDR1 SEHNR and CDR2 FQNEAQ (reference sequence). The CDR3 covers 15 residues. Trimming removed 5 bases from V and 5 bases from J, with 16 bases in between. The CDR3 nucleotides are TGTGCCAGCAGCCCGGACGGGCGGGTCGACAATGAGCAGTTCTTC. Translated, it gives CASSPDGRVDNEQFF.

This chain uses TRBV5-5 with TRBJ1-3; 8 nucleotides align to TRBD1. CDR3 size: 16 residues. Germline CDR1 reads SGHKS; CDR2 reads YYEKEE (reference sequence). Trimming cost V 4 bases and J 2 bases; bases outside gene matches: 8. CDR3 sequence reads: CASSPEDREAGNTIYF. In nucleotides, the CDR3 is TGTGCCAGCAGCCCAGAGGACAGGGAAGCTGGAAACACCATATATTTT. The complete variable domain, with remaining parts taken from reference TRBV5-5 and TRBJ1-3, reads DAGVTQSPTHLIKTRGQQVTLRCSPISGHKSVSWYQQVLGQGPQFIFQYYEKEERGRGNFPDRFSARQFPNYSSELNVNALLLGDSALYLCASSPEDREAGNTIYFGEGSWLTVV.

This sequence joins TRBV29-1 and TRBJ1-2; TRBD1 matches at 10 bases. Trimming cost V 1 base and J 3 bases; bases outside gene matches: 2. Germline CDR1 is SQVTM and CDR2 is ANQGSEA. This CDR3 has 14 residues. DNA of the CDR3: TGCAGCGTTGAAGCGACAGGGGGCTACTATGGCTACACCTTC. It encodes CSVEATGGYYGYTF.

This clone was detected only once. The junction does not match germline at one end; this may be a read error. The J gene is TRBJ2-1, the V gene TRBV28; D unclear. The germline CDR1 and CDR2 sequences are MDHEN and SYDVKM. There are 16 residues in the CDR3. The CDR3 spells CASSLTAASVFNERFF. The CDR3, as DNA: TGTGCCAGCAGTCTAACGGCTGCCTCTGTTTTTAATGAGCGGTTCTTC.

This clone was seen only once. V and J are TRBV7-7 and TRBJ2-1; 10 nucleotides agree with TRBD2. The germline V gene has CDR1 SSHAT and CDR2 FNYEAQ (reference sequence). The length of the CDR3 is 15 residues. J lost 7 bases, V lost 5 bases, and 8 bases had no gene match. This CDR3 is CASSPTSGVLNEQFF. The CDR3 DNA follows: TGTGCCAGCAGCCCAACTAGCGGGGTACTTAATGAGCAGTTCTTC. The full variable domain, rest sourced from reference TRBV7-7 and TRBJ2-1, is GAGVSQSPRYKVTKRGQDVTLRCDPISSHATLYWYQQALGQGPEFLTYFNYEAQPDKSGLPSDRFSAERPEGSISTLTIQRTEQRDSAMYRCASSPTSGVLNEQFFGPGTRLTVL.

This clone was detected only once. The rearrangement links TRBV6-5 to TRBJ1-2; D ambiguous. CDR1 and CDR2 (germline): MNHEY, SVGAGI. V was pared by 0 bases and J by 7 bases, with 12 bases between. The CDR3 covers 14 residues. The DNA of the CDR3 is TGTGCCAGCAGTTACTCGGCGGGATCTGGTGGCTACACCTTC. This sequence encodes CASSYSAGSGGYTF.

This chain uses TRBV28 with TRBJ2-3; D perhaps matches TRBD2 (6 bases). The length of the CDR3 is 20 residues. V was trimmed by 2 bases and J by 1 base, leaving 25 bases between them. CDR1 MDHEN and CDR2 SYDVKM come from the germline V gene. The CDR3 bases are TGTGCCAGCAGTTTAGGGGATTCGAAATGGGGGGAAGAAGGCACAGATACGCAGTATTTT. Residues: CASSLGDSKWGEEGTDTQYF.

This rearrangement joins TRBV28 to TRBJ2-7; a possible D gene is TRBD1 (6 bases). In germline, CDR1 is MDHEN, CDR2 SYDVKM. The CDR3 totals 13 residues. V was clipped by 6 bases and J by 3 bases, with 12 bases between them. The CDR3 coding sequence is TGTGCCAGCAGGACCGGACAGAACTACGAGCAGTACTTC. The encoded protein is CASRTGQNYEQYF.

The chain links TRBV19 to TRBJ1-2; possible D gene TRBD1, 6 bases. The CDR3 consists of 14 residues. Germline CDR1 is LNHDA and CDR2 is SQIVND (reference sequence). The V end was cut by 3 bases, the J end by 2 bases, with 10 bases between. CDR3 coding DNA: TGTGCCAGTAGTATGGGCGGACAGAACTATGGCTACACCTTC. Amino acid sequence: CASSMGGQNYGYTF. Together with reference TRBV19 and TRBJ1-2, the CDR3 gives the full variable domain: DGGITQSPKYLFRKEGQNVTLSCEQNLNHDAMYWYRQDPGQGLRLIYYSQIVNDFQKGDIAEGYSVSREKKESFPLTVTSAQKNPTAFYLCASSMGGQNYGYTFGSGTRLTVV.

The V and J genes are TRBV15 and TRBJ2-2, with 8 bases aligning to TRBD2. Germline lookup yields CDR1 LNHNV and CDR2 YYDKDF (reference sequence). The J segment lost 1 base and the V segment lost 8 bases, leaving 30 bases of the junction unmatched. The CDR3 sequence is 23 residues long. The CDR3, as DNA: TGTGCCACCCTTTCTCTAGGGGGGAAAGGTTCCGGGAGCGGGAGTCGGAACACCGGGGAGCTGTTTTTT. It yields the protein CATLSLGGKGSGSGSRNTGELFF.

The chain combines TRBV21-1 with TRBJ2-7; the D call in the table, TRBD1, was not verified against the DNA. TRBV21-1 counts as a pseudogene. This CDR3 contains 15 residues. CDR3 amino acids: CASSKARQGGREQYF. The CDR3 nucleotides are TGTGCCAGCAGCAAAGCGCGACAGGGTGGGCGAGAGCAGTACTTC.

CDR3 DNA: TGTGCCAGCAGCCAAGTCCTGCCGGGCGAGCAGTACTTC. It specifies CASSQVLPGEQYF. The chain recombines TRBV14 with TRBJ2-7; D ambiguous. The V gene's germline CDR1 is SGHDN and CDR2 FVKESK. The CDR3 contains 13 residues. With 1 base removed from V and 6 bases from J, the gap between germline ends came to 10 bases. Supplemented by reference TRBV14 and TRBJ2-7, the full variable domain reads EAGVTQFPSHSVIEKGQTVTLRCDPISGHDNLYWYRRVMGKEIKFLLHFVKESKQDESGMPNNRFLAERTGGTYSTLKVQPAELEDSGVYFCASSQVLPGEQYFGPGTRLTVT.

The chain has TRBV15 and TRBJ2-7; D call uncertain. Per the germline V gene, CDR1 is LNHNV and CDR2 is YYDKDF (reference sequence). The CDR3 loop spans 13 amino acids. The V gene lost 1 base and the J gene lost 6 bases, with 10 bases spanning the gap. CDR3 amino acids: CATSRVGNSEQYF. The CDR3 DNA is TGTGCCACCAGCAGAGTGGGCAATTCCGAGCAGTACTTC.

The chain recombines TRBV29-1 with TRBJ1-5; 9 nucleotides line up with TRBD1. The CDR3 covers 13 residues. Trimming cost V 4 bases and J 7 bases; bases outside gene matches: 5. Germline values: CDR1 SQVTM, CDR2 ANQGSEA. The CDR3 bases are TGCAGCGTTGCACAGGGGGCTTGGCAGCCCCAGCATTTT. It is translated as CSVAQGAWQPQHF.

The chain combines TRBV5-8 with TRBJ2-1, with D tentatively TRBD1 (6 bases). The V end was cut by 4 bases, the J end by 4 bases, with 9 bases between. The germline V gene encodes CDR1 SGHTS and CDR2 YDEGEE. This CDR3 contains 13 residues. The CDR3 loop is CASSDQGYNEQFF. CDR3 nucleotides: TGTGCCAGCAGCGACCAGGGGTACAATGAGCAGTTCTTC.

The chain links TRBV5-1 to TRBJ2-7, with D possibly matching TRBD1 (6 bases). Germline V gives CDR1 SGHRS, CDR2 YFSETQ. Trimming left V 4 bases short and J 5 bases short, with 10 bases between. CDR3 size: 12 residues. The CDR3 loop is CASSIDRNEQYF. The CDR3 DNA sequence: TGCGCCAGCAGCATTGACAGGAACGAGCAGTACTTC.

This sequence joins TRBV11-1 and TRBJ1-2; D not resolved. V was pared by 4 bases and J by 8 bases, with 17 bases between. The length of the CDR3 is 14 residues. Germline CDR1 SGHAT, CDR2 FQDESV (reference sequence). The CDR3 DNA is TGTGCCAGCAGCTCCCTTCGACTTGATGAGGGCTACACCTTC. Translated, it gives CASSSLRLDEGYTF.

The chain has TRBV5-1 and TRBJ2-7, with 10 bases lining up with TRBD1. This CDR3 has 15 residues. Germline lookup yields CDR1 SGHRS and CDR2 YFSETQ. The trim removed 1 base at V and 2 bases at J, leaving 3 bases unmatched. The CDR3: CASSLWDRGPYEQYF. The DNA for the CDR3 is TGCGCCAGCAGCTTGTGGGACAGGGGACCCTACGAGCAGTACTTC.